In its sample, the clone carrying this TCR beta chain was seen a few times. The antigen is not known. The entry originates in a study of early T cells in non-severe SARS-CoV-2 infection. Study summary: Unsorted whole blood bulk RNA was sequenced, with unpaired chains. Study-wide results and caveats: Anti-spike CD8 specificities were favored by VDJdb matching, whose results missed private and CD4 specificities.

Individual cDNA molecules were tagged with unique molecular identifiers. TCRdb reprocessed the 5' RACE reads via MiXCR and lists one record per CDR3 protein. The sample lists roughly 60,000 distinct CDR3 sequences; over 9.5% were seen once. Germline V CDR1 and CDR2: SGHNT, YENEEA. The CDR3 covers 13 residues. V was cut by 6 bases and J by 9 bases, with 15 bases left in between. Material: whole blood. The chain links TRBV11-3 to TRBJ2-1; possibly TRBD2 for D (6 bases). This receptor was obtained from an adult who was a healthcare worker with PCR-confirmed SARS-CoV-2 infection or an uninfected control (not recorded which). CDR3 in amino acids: CASSSVRGGEQFF. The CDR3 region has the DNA TGTGCCAGCAGTTCAGTCCGGGGAGGTGAGCAGTTCTTC.